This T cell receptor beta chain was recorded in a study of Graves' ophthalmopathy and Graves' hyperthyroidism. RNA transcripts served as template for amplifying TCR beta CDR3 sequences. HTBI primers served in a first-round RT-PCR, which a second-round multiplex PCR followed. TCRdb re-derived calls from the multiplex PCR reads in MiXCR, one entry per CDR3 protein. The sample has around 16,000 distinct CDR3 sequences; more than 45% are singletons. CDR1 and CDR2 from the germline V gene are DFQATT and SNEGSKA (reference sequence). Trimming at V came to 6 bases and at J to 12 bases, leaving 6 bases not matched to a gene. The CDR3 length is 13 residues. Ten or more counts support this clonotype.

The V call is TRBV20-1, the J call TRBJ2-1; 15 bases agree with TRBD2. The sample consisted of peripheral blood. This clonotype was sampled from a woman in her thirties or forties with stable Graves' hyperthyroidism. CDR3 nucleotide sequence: TGCAGTGCCACCCGGACTAGCGGGAGGGGGCAGTTCTTC. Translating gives CSATRTSGRGQFF.